This TCR beta chain is drawn from a study of cytomegalovirus exposure and HLA in healthy donors. Study-level results: The study designated 150 to 200 TCR beta chains cytomegalovirus-associated. In vitro data verified three CMV-associated chains as specific for CMV antigens.

The CDR3 has 14 amino acids. Looked up from germline, CDR1 is SGHRS and CDR2 is YFSETQ. V lost 4 bases and J lost 2; bases outside the gene matches: 5. The PCR was carried out with 60 Vbeta primers and 13 Jbeta primers. Sequenced by immunoSEQ multiplex PCR; TCRdb stores in-frame clones only, minus some. The sample carries more than 80,000 clones, about 68% recorded once. This clone was recorded once. Antigen: not known. The sequence was obtained from a human donor in good health. Sequencing was done on a sample of PBMCs. The genes are TRBV5-1 and TRBJ1-2; 7 nucleotides align to TRBD1. The CDR3 DNA sequence: TGCGCCAGCAGCCAGGGACAGACCAACTATGGCTACACCTTC. Residues: CASSQGQTNYGYTF.